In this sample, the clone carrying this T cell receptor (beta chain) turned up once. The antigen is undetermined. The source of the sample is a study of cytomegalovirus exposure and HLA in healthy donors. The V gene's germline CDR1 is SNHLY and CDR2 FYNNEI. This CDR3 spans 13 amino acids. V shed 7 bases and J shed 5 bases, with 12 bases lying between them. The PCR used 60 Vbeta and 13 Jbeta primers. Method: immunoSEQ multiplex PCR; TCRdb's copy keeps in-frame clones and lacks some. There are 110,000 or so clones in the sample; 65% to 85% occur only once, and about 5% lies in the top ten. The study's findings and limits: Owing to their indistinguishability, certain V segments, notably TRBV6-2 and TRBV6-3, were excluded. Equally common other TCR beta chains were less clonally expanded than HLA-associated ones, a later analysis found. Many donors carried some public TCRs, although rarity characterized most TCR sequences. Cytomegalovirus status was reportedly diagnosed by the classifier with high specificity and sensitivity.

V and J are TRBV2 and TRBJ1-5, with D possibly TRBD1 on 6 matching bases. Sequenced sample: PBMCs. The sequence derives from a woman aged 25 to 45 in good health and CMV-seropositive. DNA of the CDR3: TGTGCCAGCACCCGGGACACCTATCAGCCCCAGCATTTT. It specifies CASTRDTYQPQHF.